A single sample is the source of the 15 T cell receptor beta chains below, sequenced in a study of CD8 T cells in ankylosing spondylitis. Study findings and constraints: The study identified a TCR beta motif of seven or eight highly homologous variants that appeared characteristic of ankylosing spondylitis blood.

One entry per CDR3 protein results from TCRdb running MiXCR on the 5' RACE reads. The data contain a few hundred thousand distinct CDR3 sequences, more than 20% of them singletons. Their antigens are not known. Material for sequencing was blood, either unsorted or a sorted T cell fraction (not recorded which). Every receptor here comes from a male donor with ankylosing spondylitis.

This rearrangement joins TRBV4-3 to TRBJ2-7, with 10 bases aligning to TRBD1. The junction had 9 bases not matched to a gene; V was cut back by 5 bases and J by 5 bases. Germline lookup yields CDR1 LGHNA and CDR2 YSLEER. The CDR3 has 15 amino acids. CDR3 nucleotide sequence: TGCGCCAGCAGCTTGGCCCGGGACAGGGGAAACGAGCAGTACTTC. Translation: CASSLARDRGNEQYF.

Only a few counts were recorded for this clonotype. The chain couples TRBV3-1 to TRBJ2-1, with TRBD2 matching over 7 bases. CDR3 size: 16 residues. Looked up from germline, CDR1 is LGHDT and CDR2 is YNNKEL (reference sequence). V was clipped by 4 bases and J by 7 bases; unmatched bases: 13. The DNA of the CDR3 is TGTGCCAGCAGCCGAGGCGGGGCGGGAGTAACTAATGAGCAGTTCTTC. Protein product: CASSRGGAGVTNEQFF.

A few counts support this clonotype. This chain joins TRBV7-2 and TRBJ1-1; tentative D call: TRBD1 (5 bases). The V end lost 5 bases, the J end lost 5 bases, and 15 bases lay between the germline ends. Germline V gene sequence: CDR1 SGHTA, CDR2 FQGNSA. This CDR3 comprises 14 residues. The CDR3 coding sequence is TGTGCCAGCAGCGGGGTCCAGGGAAGGACTGAAGCTTTCTTT. Translated, it gives CASSGVQGRTEAFF. The complete variable domain, with remaining parts taken from reference TRBV7-2 and TRBJ1-1, reads GAGVSQSPSNKVTEKGKDVELRCDPISGHTALYWYRQSLGQGLEFLIYFQGNSAPDKSGLPSDRFSAERTGGSVSTLTIQRTQQEDSAVYLCASSGVQGRTEAFFGQGTRLTVV.

This clonotype appeared a few times. This chain uses TRBV7-6 with TRBJ2-2; D gene uncertain. Germline CDR1 and CDR2: SGHVS and FNYEAQ. The length of the CDR3 is 15 residues. V gave up 5 bases and J gave up 3 bases, with 13 bases separating them. In DNA form, the CDR3 reads TGTGCCAGCAGCCGCCTCGTTACGGACACCGGGGAGCTGTTTTTT. This codes for CASSRLVTDTGELFF.

This clonotype was seen a few times. This chain uses TRBV15 with TRBJ2-5; 7 bases line up with TRBD1. This CDR3 has 16 residues. Germline-derived CDR1 and CDR2 are LNHNV and YYDKDF (reference sequence). The junction had 9 bases not matched to a gene; V was cut back by 4 bases and J by 1 base. The CDR3 spells CATSNYPDRVQETQYF. CDR3 nucleotides: TGTGCCACCAGCAATTACCCTGACAGGGTCCAAGAGACCCAGTACTTC.

This rearrangement joins TRBV24-1 to TRBJ2-3; 16 bases fit TRBD2. The V gene's germline CDR1 is KGHDR and CDR2 SFDVKD. The CDR3 has 17 amino acids. Trimming took 3 bases from V and 4 from J; bases not matched to a gene: 3. CDR3: CATSDTGLAGGADTQYF. CDR3 nucleotide sequence: TGTGCCACCAGTGATACGGGACTAGCGGGAGGGGCAGATACGCAGTATTTT.

V usage is TRBV6-1 and J usage is TRBJ2-1; D is unclear. The V gene's germline CDR1 is MNHNS and CDR2 SASEGT. CDR3 length: 16 amino acids. V lost 2 bases, J lost 6 bases, and 17 bases lay in between. The CDR3 region has the DNA TGTGCCAGCAGTGAACTTCGGCTGGTCGGCGGCAATGAGCAGTTCTTC. It translates to CASSELRLVGGNEQFF.

The chain has TRBV5-1 and TRBJ1-4, with 9 positions matching TRBD1. V shed 3 bases and J 3 bases; nucleotides not matched to a gene: 6. Germline CDR1 SGHRS, CDR2 YFSETQ. This CDR3 is 16 amino acids long. For the CDR3, the DNA is TGCGCCAGCAGCTCCAACGGACAGGGGCCTAATGAAAAACTGTTTTTT. Translated, it gives CASSSNGQGPNEKLFF.

This clonotype was counted a single time. The V gene is TRBV12-3 or TRBV12-4, the J gene TRBJ2-5; tentatively, D is TRBD2 (6 bases). The CDR3 has 13 amino acids. Between the trimmed V and J ends, which lost 7 bases and 6 bases, there was a span of 15 bases. This CDR3 is CASIAGGSKTQYF. CDR3 sequence (DNA): TGTGCCAGCATTGCCGGGGGTTCGAAGACCCAGTACTTC.

The V gene is TRBV10-3, the J gene TRBJ2-6, with D unresolved. Per the germline V gene, CDR1 is ENHRY and CDR2 is SYGVKD. The CDR3 runs 17 residues. The germline V and J ends were trimmed by 10 bases and 0 bases, with 19 bases remaining between them. This CDR3 is CATHGANSISGANVLTF. The DNA for the CDR3 is TGTGCCACCCACGGTGCTAATTCGATCTCTGGGGCCAACGTCCTGACTTTC.

This chain connects TRBV18 to TRBJ1-6; perhaps TRBD1 as D (6 bases). CDR3 size: 16 residues. Trimming left V 6 bases short and J 0 bases short, with 12 bases between. Looked up from germline, CDR1 is KGHSH and CDR2 is LQKENI. In DNA form, the CDR3 reads TGTGCCAGCTCCCTACCGACAGGCTCCTATAATTCACCCCTCCACTTT. Translating gives CASSLPTGSYNSPLHF. The full variable domain, completed using reference TRBV18 and TRBJ1-6, is NAGVMQNPRHLVRRRGQEARLRCSPMKGHSHVYWYRQLPEEGLKFMVYLQKENIIDESGMPKERFSAEFPKEGPSILRIQQVVRGDSAAYFCASSLPTGSYNSPLHFGNGTRLTVT.

The chain is built from TRBV6-5 and TRBJ2-1; D not certain. The CDR3 is 13 amino acids. Between the trimmed V and J ends, which lost 4 bases and 10 bases, there was a span of 14 bases. Per germline, CDR1 MNHEY and CDR2 SVGAGI. CDR3 nucleotide sequence: TGTGCCAGCAGTTCCCCGGACCGGTCCGAGCAGTTCTTC. Protein: CASSSPDRSEQFF.

This clonotype was detected many times. One end of the junction is discordant with germline, which a read error may explain. The chain carries TRBV5-1 and TRBJ2-1; perhaps TRBD2 as D (5 bases). The germline V gene has CDR1 SGHRS and CDR2 YFSETQ. The CDR3 length is 15 residues. Here the CDR3 reads CASSLVGGTYNEQFF. In DNA, the CDR3 is TGTGCCAGCAGCTTAGTCGGAGGTACCTACAATGAGCAGTTCTTC.

The J gene is TRBJ1-1, the V gene TRBV14; weak D call: TRBD1 (5 bases). The CDR3 loop spans 17 amino acids. V lost 0 bases, J lost 1 base, and 15 bases lay in between. Germline V gene sequence: CDR1 SGHDN, CDR2 FVKESK. CDR3 DNA sequence: TGTGCCAGCAGCCAAGATTATGGCAGTGGGGGGAACACTGAAGCTTTCTTT. It specifies CASSQDYGSGGNTEAFF.

The V and J genes are TRBV15 and TRBJ2-1; 9 bases align to TRBD2. The trim removed 0 bases at V and 5 bases at J, leaving 5 bases unmatched. Germline CDR1 and CDR2: LNHNV and YYDKDF (reference sequence). The CDR3 is made up of 16 amino acids. In nucleotides, the CDR3 is TGTGCCACCAGCAGAGACAAGGGACTAGCAGACAATGAGCAGTTCTTC. Protein sequence: CATSRDKGLADNEQFF.